Shown below are 8 T cell receptor beta chains from a single sample sequenced in a study of shared clonotypes between healthy human individuals (TCRdb year 2020). Library creation used the immunoSEQ multiplex PCR assay. This is the immuneACCESS table as TCRdb keeps it, with only in-frame sequences that have V and J called. A part of the clones is gone; compared with another copy, unresolved V genes explain less than half, and the rest is unexplained. The sample table holds millions of clones, of which just over 90% were seen once. Jointly, the top ten make up 0.39% of the sample. The sample comprised naive CD4+ T cells from PBMCs. The cell subset or site label on this specimen signifies: CD45RA+ positively selected. These receptors came from a man between 18 and 29 years old in good health. Some clones in this sample may be carry-over from other donors' samples.

This chain connects TRBV6-5 to TRBJ1-2; D is unresolved. The CDR3 covers 14 residues. V gave up 0 bases and J gave up 4 bases, with 9 bases separating them. Germline V CDR1 and CDR2: MNHEY, SVGAGI. This CDR3 is CASSYSSSGYGYTF. The CDR3 region has the DNA TGTGCCAGCAGTTACTCGTCGTCTGGCTATGGCTACACCTTC.

The V gene is TRBV9, the J gene TRBJ2-7; TRBD2 aligns across 10 bases. The CDR3 contains 14 residues. Germline CDR1 and CDR2: SGDLS and YYNGEE. The junction had 5 bases not matched to a gene; V was cut back by 3 bases and J by 5 bases. This chain's CDR3 is CASSATGTSDEQYF. CDR3 DNA sequence: TGTGCCAGCAGCGCCACCGGGACTAGCGACGAGCAGTACTTC. Full variable domain (outside the CDR3, taken from reference TRBV9 and TRBJ2-7): DSGVTQTPKHLITATGQRVTLRCSPRSGDLSVYWYQQSLDQGLQFLIQYYNGEERAKGNILERFSAQQFPDLHSELNLSSLELGDSALYFCASSATGTSDEQYFGPGTRLTVT.

The chain couples TRBV6-1 to TRBJ1-5; D is unclear. Germline V CDR1 and CDR2: MNHNS, SASEGT. V lost 9 bases and J 0 bases, leaving 12 bases between the germline ends. The CDR3 totals 14 residues. The CDR3 is CASQNLNSNQPQHF. In nucleotides, the CDR3 is TGTGCCAGTCAAAACCTTAATAGCAATCAGCCCCAGCATTTT.

This clone appeared a few times. This rearrangement joins TRBV7-9 to TRBJ1-1, with D possibly being TRBD1 (5 bases). The V end lost 3 bases, the J end lost 6 bases, and 11 bases lay between the germline ends. The V gene's germline CDR1 is SEHNR and CDR2 FQNEAQ (reference sequence). The CDR3 is 13 residues long. The DNA of the CDR3 is TGTGCCAGCAGCTTTGTAGAGGGGTCTGAAGCTTTCTTT. Its protein product is CASSFVEGSEAFF.

The rearrangement uses TRBV29-1 and TRBJ2-2; TRBD1 might be the D (7 bases). CDR1 and CDR2 from the germline V gene are SQVTM and ANQGSEA. The CDR3 totals 14 residues. V was clipped by 3 bases and J by 4 bases, with 12 bases between them. In DNA, the CDR3 is TGCAGCGTTGAGGAGGGGGCGGGCACCGGGGAGCTGTTTTTT. This codes for CSVEEGAGTGELFF.

This clone came up once. The genes are TRBV18 and TRBJ2-3; 11 nucleotides match TRBD1. Germline CDR1 KGHSH, CDR2 LQKENI. The CDR3 is made up of 16 amino acids. With V trimmed by 1 base and J by 4 bases, 4 bases remained unmatched. CDR3 in amino acids: CASSPLGQGVPDTQYF. CDR3 nucleotide sequence: TGTGCCAGCTCACCACTGGGACAGGGGGTTCCAGATACGCAGTATTTT.

This chain connects TRBV29-1 to TRBJ2-3; D call uncertain. V gave up 4 bases and J gave up 3 bases, with 11 bases separating them. CDR3 length: 13 residues. The germline CDR1 and CDR2 sequences are SQVTM and ANQGSEA. The CDR3 DNA reads TGCAGCGTTGCCCCTGTCCTTACAGATACGCAGTATTTT. It specifies CSVAPVLTDTQYF.

V and J are TRBV30 and TRBJ2-1; 13 bases map to TRBD2. CDR1 GTSNPN and CDR2 SVGIG come from the germline V gene (reference sequence). The CDR3 contains 19 residues. V dropped 2 bases and J dropped 0; count of bases not matched to a gene: 10. The CDR3 DNA sequence: TGTGCCTGGAGTCCGAAGGGACTAGCGGGAAGGAGCTCCTACAATGAGCAGTTCTTC. Protein: CAWSPKGLAGRSSYNEQFF.